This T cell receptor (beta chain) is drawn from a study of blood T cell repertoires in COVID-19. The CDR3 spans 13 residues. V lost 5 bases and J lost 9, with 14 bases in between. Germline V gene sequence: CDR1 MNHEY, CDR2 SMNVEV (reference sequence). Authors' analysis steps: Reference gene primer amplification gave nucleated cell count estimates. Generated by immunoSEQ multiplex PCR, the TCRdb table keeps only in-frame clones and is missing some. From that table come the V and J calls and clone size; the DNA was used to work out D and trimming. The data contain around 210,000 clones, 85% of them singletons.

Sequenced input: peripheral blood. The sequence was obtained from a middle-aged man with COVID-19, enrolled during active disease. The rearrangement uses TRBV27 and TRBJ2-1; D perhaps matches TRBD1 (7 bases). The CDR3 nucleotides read TGTGCCAGCAGTCGGCAGGGGGGTGGTGAGCAGTTCTTC. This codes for CASSRQGGGEQFF.